This paragraph reports one TCR beta chain. Original analysis: The authors estimated nucleated cell counts from reference gene primer amplification. Sequencing used immunoSEQ multiplex PCR; TCRdb keeps in-frame clones, though not all of them. V and J calls and clone size follow that table, whereas D and trimming were derived from the DNA. The top ten clones hold 7.8% of a sample with a few hundred thousand clones, 70% to 90% of them seen once. These data originate in a study of blood T cell repertoires in COVID-19. The CDR3 is 12 amino acids. V lost 5 bases to trimming and J lost 10 bases, with 14 bases between them.

V usage is TRBV12-3 or TRBV12-4 and J usage is TRBJ1-1; D ambiguous. The sequencing input was peripheral blood. The sequence was obtained from a woman aged 45-65 years who had recovered from COVID-19. The CDR3 DNA reads TGTGCCAGCAGTCCCCCCGAGGGTACAGCTTTCTTT. Encoded protein: CASSPPEGTAFF.